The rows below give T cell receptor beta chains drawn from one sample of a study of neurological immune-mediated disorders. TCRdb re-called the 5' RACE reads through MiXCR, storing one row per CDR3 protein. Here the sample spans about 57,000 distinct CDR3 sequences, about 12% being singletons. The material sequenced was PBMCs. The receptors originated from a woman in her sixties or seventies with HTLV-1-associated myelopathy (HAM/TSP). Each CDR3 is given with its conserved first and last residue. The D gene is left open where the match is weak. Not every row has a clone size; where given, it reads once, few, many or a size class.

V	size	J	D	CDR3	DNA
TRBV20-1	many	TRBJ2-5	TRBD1	CSARGQGVNQETQYF	TGCAGTGCTAGAGGACAGGGGGTGAATCAAGAGACCCAGTACTTC
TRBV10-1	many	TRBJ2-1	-	CASSGQGLSNEQFF	TGCGCCAGCAGTGGGCAGGGACTGTCCAATGAGCAGTTCTTC
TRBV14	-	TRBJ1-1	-	CASSHGGANTEAFF	TGTGCCAGCAGCCATGGTGGGGCTAACACTGAAGCTTTCTTT
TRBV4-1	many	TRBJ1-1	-	CASSRAEAGMSAEAFF	TGCGCCAGCAGCCGGGCCGAGGCAGGGATGAGTGCTGAAGCTTTCTTT
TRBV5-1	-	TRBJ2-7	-	CASSSGQYYEQYF	TGCGCCAGCAGCTCTGGACAGTACTACGAGCAGTACTTC
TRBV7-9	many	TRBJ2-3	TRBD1	CASSQRGQGRTDTQYF	TGTGCCAGCAGCCAAAGAGGACAGGGCCGGACAGATACGCAGTATTTT
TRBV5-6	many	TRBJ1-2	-	CASSSNRYGYTF	TGTGCCAGCAGCTCCAACCGTTATGGCTACACCTTC
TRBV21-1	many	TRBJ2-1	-	CASSKEGRGSYNEQFF	TGTGCCAGCAGCAAAGAGGGCAGGGGTTCCTACAATGAGCAGTTCTTC
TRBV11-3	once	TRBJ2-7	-	CASSSRDGYEQYF	TGTGCCAGCAGCTCCAGGGACGGCTACGAGCAGTACTTC
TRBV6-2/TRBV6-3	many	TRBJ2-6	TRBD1	CASSYYSGQAGANVLTF	TGTGCCAGCAGTTACTACTCGGGACAGGCTGGGGCCAACGTCCTGACTTTC
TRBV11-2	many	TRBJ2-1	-	CASSLAGAAGNEQFF	TGTGCCAGCAGCTTAGCGGGTGCTGCTGGCAATGAGCAGTTCTTC
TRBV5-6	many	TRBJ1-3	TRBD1	CASSFPGGSGNTIYF	TGTGCCAGCAGCTTTCCAGGGGGCTCTGGAAACACCATATATTTT
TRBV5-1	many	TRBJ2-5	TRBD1	CASSFRQGFGETQYF	TGCGCCAGCAGCTTCCGACAGGGCTTTGGAGAGACCCAGTACTTC
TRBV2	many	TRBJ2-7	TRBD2	CASSGLAASYEQYF	TGTGCCAGCAGTGGACTAGCGGCCTCCTACGAGCAGTACTTC
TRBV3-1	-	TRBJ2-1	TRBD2	CASSPGLATNEQFF	TGTGCCAGCAGCCCGGGACTAGCGACTAATGAGCAGTTCTTC
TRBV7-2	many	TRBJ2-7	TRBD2	CASSTASGLMEQYF	TGTGCCAGCAGCACGGCTAGCGGTCTTATGGAGCAGTACTTC
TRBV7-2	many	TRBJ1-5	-	CASSLGLPSAQPQHF	TGTGCCAGCAGCTTAGGTCTTCCTTCGGCGCAGCCCCAGCATTTT
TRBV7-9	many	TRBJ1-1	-	CASSLSTYGPNTEAFF	TGTGCCAGCAGCTTAAGTACGTACGGACCGAACACTGAAGCTTTCTTT
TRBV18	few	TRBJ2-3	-	CASSPTADTQYF	TGTGCCAGCTCACCAACAGCTGATACGCAGTATTTT
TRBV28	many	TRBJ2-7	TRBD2	CASSLSGGSAYEQYF	TGTGCCAGCAGTTTATCGGGAGGGAGTGCTTACGAGCAGTACTTC
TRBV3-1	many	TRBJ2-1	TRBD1	CASRQTGTGISLEQFF	TGTGCCAGCAGGCAGACCGGGACAGGGATCTCACTGGAGCAGTTCTTC
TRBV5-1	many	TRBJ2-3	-	CASSPVASADTQYF	TGCGCCAGCAGCCCCGTCGCTTCCGCCGATACGCAGTATTTT
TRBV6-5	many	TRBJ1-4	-	CASSPQGIKNEKLFF	TGTGCCAGCAGTCCCCAGGGAATTAAGAATGAAAAACTGTTTTTT
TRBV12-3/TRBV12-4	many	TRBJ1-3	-	CASSLRPSGNTIYF	TGTGCCAGCAGTTTAAGGCCCTCTGGAAACACCATATATTTT
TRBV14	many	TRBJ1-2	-	CASSQNAGGLGYTF	TGTGCCAGCAGCCAAAATGCCGGGGGCCTTGGCTACACCTTC
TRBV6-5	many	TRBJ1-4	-	CASSYSTGGRGEKLFF	TGTGCCAGCAGTTACTCGACGGGGGGGCGCGGAGAAAAACTGTTTTTT
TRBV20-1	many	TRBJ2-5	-	CSAPGSVFKETQYF	TGCAGTGCTCCTGGGTCAGTCTTTAAGGAGACCCAGTACTTC
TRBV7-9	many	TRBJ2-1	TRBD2	CASSRLAGSYNEQFF	TGTGCCAGCAGCCGCCTAGCGGGCTCCTACAATGAGCAGTTCTTC
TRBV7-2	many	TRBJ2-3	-	CASSIRPGDTQYF	TGTGCCAGCAGCATAAGACCCGGAGATACGCAGTATTTT
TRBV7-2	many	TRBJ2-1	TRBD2	CASILTVGTSGANEQFF	TGTGCCAGCATCCTAACCGTCGGGACTAGCGGGGCCAATGAGCAGTTCTTC
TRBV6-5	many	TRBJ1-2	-	CASSYFAGGGYTF	TGTGCCAGCAGTTACTTCGCTGGAGGCGGCTACACCTTC
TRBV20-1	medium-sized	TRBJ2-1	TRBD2	CSASLGSSGINEQFF	TGCAGTGCTAGTCTTGGGTCTAGCGGGATAAATGAGCAGTTCTTC
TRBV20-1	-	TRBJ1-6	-	CSASGAAAFYNSPLHF	TGCAGTGCTAGTGGGGCTGCCGCGTTCTATAATTCACCCCTCCACTTT
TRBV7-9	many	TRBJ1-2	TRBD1	CASSLPLAGGNYGYTF	TGTGCCAGCAGCTTACCTTTAGCAGGGGGCAACTATGGCTACACCTTC
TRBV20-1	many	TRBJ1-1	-	CSARGDTEAFF	TGCAGTGCTAGAGGGGACACTGAAGCTTTCTTT
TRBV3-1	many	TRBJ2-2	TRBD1	CASSQLQGPAGELFF	TGTGCCAGCAGCCAATTACAGGGGCCCGCCGGGGAGCTGTTTTTT
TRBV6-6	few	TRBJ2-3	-	CASSPPGGADTQYF	TGTGCCAGCAGCCCCCCGGGCGGCGCAGATACGCAGTATTTT
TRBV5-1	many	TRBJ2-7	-	CASSLSNSYEQYF	TGCGCCAGCAGCTTGTCTAACTCCTACGAGCAGTACTTC
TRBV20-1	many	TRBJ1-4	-	CSALPHRATNEKLFF	TGCAGTGCCCTCCCCCACAGGGCAACTAATGAAAAACTGTTTTTT
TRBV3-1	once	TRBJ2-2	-	CASSQGGGGGTGELFF	TGTGCCAGCAGCCAAGGTGGAGGGGGAGGCACCGGGGAGCTGTTTTTT
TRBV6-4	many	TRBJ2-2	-	CASSDVFGRNTGELFF	TGTGCCAGCAGTGACGTCTTTGGACGAAACACCGGGGAGCTGTTTTTT
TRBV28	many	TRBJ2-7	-	CASSLDPVAYEQYF	TGTGCCAGCAGTTTAGACCCAGTTGCTTACGAGCAGTACTTC
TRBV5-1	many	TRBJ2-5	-	CASSLFQTQETQYF	TGCGCCAGCAGCTTGTTTCAGACACAAGAGACCCAGTACTTC
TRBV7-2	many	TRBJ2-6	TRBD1	CASSRGQAGSSGANVLTF	TGTGCCAGCAGCCGGGGACAGGCCGGAAGCTCTGGGGCCAACGTCCTGACTTTC
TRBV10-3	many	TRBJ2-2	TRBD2	CAISAGQGLAGVSANTGELFF	TGTGCCATCAGTGCCGGACAGGGCCTAGCGGGAGTTTCCGCAAACACCGGGGAGCTGTTTTTT
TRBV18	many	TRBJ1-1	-	CATFGTLGNTEAFF	TGTGCTACCTTCGGGACACTAGGCAACACTGAAGCTTTCTTT